The sample holds many counts of the clone carrying this T cell receptor (beta chain). TCR cDNA molecules each had a unique molecular identifier. One entry per CDR3 protein results from TCRdb running MiXCR on the 5' RACE reads. The sample lists about 23,000 distinct CDR3 sequences, under 4% occurring once. The data are from a study of spatial heterogeneity in lung cancer. Across the whole study: The count of detected beta-chain sequences consistently exceeded that of alpha-chain sequences. As counted in raw reads, each unique TCR and UMI combination appeared more than ten times on average.

The CDR3 totals 16 residues. V was pared by 3 bases and J by 5 bases, with 17 bases between. Germline CDR1 SEHNR, CDR2 FQNEAQ (reference sequence). Time point denoted: sample taken at primary tumor resection. Material for sequencing was whole RNA from tumor, nontumor lung or frozen PBMC, left unsorted. 55 to 80 TRACERx patients with early, untreated non-small cell lung cancer donated samples. This chain links TRBV7-9 with TRBJ2-1; TRBD1 is a possible D gene (5 bases). The clonotype comes from a female donor with early-stage non-small cell lung cancer. Source: PBMCs, taken at surgery. CDR3: CASSFSDRVEDNEQFF. CDR3 DNA: TGTGCCAGCAGCTTTTCCGACAGAGTCGAAGACAATGAGCAGTTCTTC.